These 31 T cell receptor beta chains share one sample of origin, sequenced in a study of beta chain features in type 1 diabetes. Investigators reverse transcribed all isolated RNA, so they sequenced expressed TCRB transcripts. Libraries were prepared by immunoSEQ multiplex PCR; TCRdb keeps only in-frame clonotypes and omits some of them. The repertoire consists of under 950,000 clones, with about a sixth occurring once and the leading ten covering 0.02% to 0.03%. The sequenced sample consisted of naive CD4+ T cells from blood. These receptors came from a woman between 18 and 29 years old in good health.

V and J are TRBV9 and TRBJ2-7; the match to TRBD1 covers 8 bases. Germline CDR1 reads SGDLS; CDR2 reads YYNGEE. Germline trimming cut 0 bases from V and 1 base from J; bases unmatched to any gene: 3. CDR3 length: 15 residues. CDR3 DNA sequence: TGTGCCAGCAGCGTAGGTGACAGGGGATCCTACGAGCAGTACTTC. It is translated as CASSVGDRGSYEQYF.

V is TRBV11-2 and J is TRBJ2-1, with D hard to call. Per the germline V gene, CDR1 is SGHAT and CDR2 is FQNNGV. V was cut by 3 bases and J by 3 bases, with 12 bases left in between. The CDR3 is made up of 15 amino acids. CDR3 coding DNA: TGTGCCAGCAGCTTTGGCCAAGGCCGCTACAATGAGCAGTTCTTC. It yields the protein CASSFGQGRYNEQFF.

The chain has TRBV10-3 and TRBJ1-1, with 8 bases identical to TRBD1. The ends lost 6 bases at V and 2 bases at J; junction bases unmatched: 5. CDR1 and CDR2 (germline): ENHRY, SYGVKD. CDR3 length: 14 amino acids. The CDR3: CAISQGQGNTEAFF. CDR3 DNA sequence: TGTGCCATCAGCCAAGGACAGGGAAACACTGAAGCTTTCTTT.

This clone has at least ten counts. This sequence joins TRBV10-3 and TRBJ2-1, with D perhaps matching TRBD1 (5 bases). From germline, CDR1 is ENHRY and CDR2 SYGVKD. Trimming left V 6 bases short and J 4 bases short, with 16 bases between. This CDR3 region has 15 residues. DNA of the CDR3: TGTGCCATCAGGGGTTCGGCCAAGGGGTACAATGAGCAGTTCTTC. It yields the protein CAIRGSAKGYNEQFF.

This clone was seen a few times. The chain uses TRBV7-8 and TRBJ2-7; D possibly corresponds to TRBD2 (6 bases). In germline, CDR1 is SGHVS, CDR2 FQNEAQ. The CDR3 loop spans 15 amino acids. V lost 5 bases and J lost 1, with 15 bases in between. CDR3 loop: CASSLRGGRSYEQYF. CDR3 nucleotides: TGTGCCAGCAGCCTGCGGGGAGGTAGATCCTACGAGCAGTACTTC.

Details on this clone: At one end, the junction sequence differs from germline, possibly due to a read error. The chain has TRBV2 and TRBJ2-5; 11 bases fit TRBD2. The CDR3 runs 15 residues. The germline V gene has CDR1 SNHLY and CDR2 FYNNEI. DNA of the CDR3: TGTGCCAGCAGTGAAGCGCTTAGCGGGAGGGCGACTCGACACTTC. The encoded protein is CASSEALSGRATRHF.

A single count supports this clone. Other nucleotide sequences in the sample specify the same CDR3. The V gene is TRBV18, the J gene TRBJ2-7; weak D call: TRBD1 (6 bases). Germline V lookup: CDR1 KGHSH, CDR2 LQKENI. The CDR3 consists of 13 residues. Between the trimmed V and J ends, which lost 0 bases and 4 bases, there was a span of 7 bases. In DNA form, the CDR3 reads TGTGCCAGCTCACCACCAGGGGGTTACGAGCAGTACTTC. Protein: CASSPPGGYEQYF.

This chain connects TRBV7-9 to TRBJ2-1; D may be TRBD2 (6 bases). Deletions cut 6 bases from V and 3 bases from J, with 9 bases between. This CDR3 is 13 amino acids long. Germline CDR1 reads SEHNR; CDR2 reads FQNEAQ (reference sequence). The CDR3 DNA sequence: TGTGCCAGCAGATTGACTAGCTACAATGAGCAGTTCTTC. Residues: CASRLTSYNEQFF.

Turning to this clone: Other nucleotide sequences from this sample produce the same CDR3. The chain joins TRBV5-4 to TRBJ2-3; 7 bases are shared with TRBD2. Looked up from germline, CDR1 is SGHNT and CDR2 is YYREEE (reference sequence). Losses at the gene ends were 2 bases for V and 0 bases for J; bases not matched to a gene: 0. The CDR3 loop spans 14 amino acids. This CDR3 is CASSFSGSTDTQYF. Written as DNA, the CDR3 is TGTGCCAGCAGCTTTAGCGGGAGCACAGATACGCAGTATTTT.

The chain recombines TRBV11-2 with TRBJ2-1; no clear D gene. CDR1 and CDR2 from the germline V gene are SGHAT and FQNNGV. The CDR3 extends over 14 amino acids. Trimming removed 2 bases at V and 7 bases at J, with 12 bases between. In DNA form, the CDR3 reads TGTGCCAGCAGCTTACTCACTACCCAGAATGAGCAGTTCTTC. Encoded protein: CASSLLTTQNEQFF.

The chain employs TRBV7-9 and TRBJ2-7; 7 bases match TRBD1. Germline CDR1 is SEHNR and CDR2 is FQNEAQ (reference sequence). The V gene end was trimmed by 5 bases and the J gene end by 2 bases; junction bases not matched to a gene: 6. The CDR3 has 14 residues. Here the CDR3 DNA reads TGTGCCAGCAGCCAAACAGGGGTAACCTACGAGCAGTACTTC. This codes for CASSQTGVTYEQYF.

The rearrangement uses TRBV25-1 and TRBJ2-7, with TRBD1 matching 9 bases. The CDR3 runs 15 residues. The germline CDR1 and CDR2 sequences are MGHDK and SYGVNS. The J segment lost 3 bases and the V segment lost 3 bases, leaving 6 bases of the junction unmatched. CDR3 in DNA: TGTGCCAGCAGTGATTCGCGGACAGGGGACTACGAGCAGTACTTC. Amino acids: CASSDSRTGDYEQYF.

The CDR3 nucleotides read TGTGCCAGCAGCTACAGCAGCGATAGCAATCAGCCCCAGCATTTT. Its protein product is CASSYSSDSNQPQHF. The chain has TRBV6-5 and TRBJ1-5; D remains unclear. V was pared by 6 bases and J by 0 bases, with 12 bases between. The CDR3 is 15 residues long. Germline-derived CDR1 and CDR2 are MNHEY and SVGAGI.

Remarks on this clone: The germline gene is not matched at one end of the junction; a read error may be the cause. This chain joins TRBV29-1 and TRBJ2-5, with D unclear. CDR3 length: 11 amino acids. Germline CDR1 SQVTM, CDR2 ANQGSEA. The CDR3 DNA reads TGCGGCGTTAGGCCCCCAGAGACCCAGTACTTC. Protein sequence: CGVRPPETQYF.

The chain combines TRBV28 with TRBJ2-7, with D unclear. Germline values: CDR1 MDHEN, CDR2 SYDVKM. CDR3 size: 12 residues. V lost 1 base and J 5 bases, leaving 6 bases between the germline ends. CDR3 amino acids: CASSLSGNEQYF. CDR3 sequence (DNA): TGTGCCAGCAGTTTATCAGGAAACGAGCAGTACTTC. Looking up the rest from reference TRBV28 and TRBJ2-7 gives the full variable domain: DVKVTQSSRYLVKRTGEKVFLECVQDMDHENMFWYRQDPGLGLRLIYFSYDVKMKEKGDIPEGYSVSREKKERFSLILESASTNQTSMYLCASSLSGNEQYFGPGTRLTVT.

CDR3 in DNA: TGTGCCAGCACGGGGAGGAGAAACACTGAAGCTTTCTTT. Its protein product is CASTGRRNTEAFF. The chain combines TRBV25-1 with TRBJ1-1, with unresolved D. Germline-derived CDR1 and CDR2 are MGHDK and SYGVNS. This CDR3 has 13 amino acids. Deletions cut 7 bases from V and 2 bases from J, with 11 bases between. Variable domain in full (rest from reference TRBV25-1 and TRBJ1-1): EADIYQTPRYLVIGTGKKITLECSQTMGHDKMYWYQQDPGMELHLIHYSYGVNSTEKGDLSSESTVSRIRTEHFPLTLESARPSHTSQYLCASTGRRNTEAFFGQGTRLTVV.

The chain carries TRBV19 and TRBJ2-4; either TRBD1 or TRBD2 may fit D (5 bases each). V lost 6 bases to trimming and J lost 0 bases, with 24 bases between them. The CDR3 sequence is 19 residues long. CDR1 LNHDA and CDR2 SQIVND come from the germline V gene (reference sequence). CDR3 bases: TGTGCCAGTAGCCCCCCGGTCAGGGAGTGGGAACTAGCCAAAAACATTCAGTACTTC. This encodes CASSPPVREWELAKNIQYF.

The chain has TRBV5-8 and TRBJ1-1; 9 positions agree with TRBD1. There are 15 residues in the CDR3. CDR1 and CDR2 from the germline V gene are SGHTS and YDEGEE. With 0 bases clipped from V and 1 base from J, the junction kept 1 base outside the gene matches. The CDR3 DNA follows: TGTGCCAGCAGCTTGGACAGGGGGCGGAACACTGAAGCTTTCTTT. Protein product: CASSLDRGRNTEAFF. The whole variable domain, filled in from reference TRBV5-8 and TRBJ1-1, reads EAGVTQSPTHLIKTRGQQATLRCSPISGHTSVYWYQQALGLGLQFLLWYDEGEERNRGNFPPRFSGRQFPNYSSELNVNALELEDSALYLCASSLDRGRNTEAFFGQGTRLTVV.

This clone has more than one count but fewer than ten. V is TRBV7-2 and J is TRBJ2-1; TRBD1 might be the D (5 bases). The ends were cut back, 1 base at V and 9 bases at J, with 13 bases in the middle. CDR1 is SGHTA and CDR2 is FQGNSA in the germline V gene. The CDR3 spans 14 residues. The chain's CDR3 is CASSLVGLDSEQFF. CDR3 bases: TGTGCCAGCAGCTTAGTAGGCCTTGACAGTGAGCAGTTCTTC.

This clone was recorded a few times. The chain links TRBV6-9 to TRBJ2-5, with 9 nucleotides matching TRBD2. V shed 6 bases, J shed 5 bases, and the junction held 4 bases outside the gene matches. The CDR3 is 13 amino acids. Germline V gives CDR1 MNHGY, CDR2 SVAAGI. The CDR3 DNA reads TGTGCCAGCAGCTTTAGCGGGAGTGAGACCCAGTACTTC. Protein product: CASSFSGSETQYF.

This clone was seen a few times. Germline is not matched at one junction end, which may reflect a read error. The chain has TRBV18 and TRBJ2-1, with a tentative D call TRBD2 (6 bases). Germline CDR1 KGHSH, CDR2 LQKENI. The CDR3 has 16 residues. This CDR3 is CASSTPTPGVRNEQFF. CDR3 bases: TGTGCCAGCTCAACACCGACCCCGGGGGTTCGCAATGAGCAGTTCTTC. Together with reference TRBV18 and TRBJ2-1, the CDR3 gives the full variable domain: NAGVMQNPRHLVRRRGQEARLRCSPMKGHSHVYWYRQLPEEGLKFMVYLQKENIIDESGMPKERFSAEFPKEGPSILRIQQVVRGDSAAYFCASSTPTPGVRNEQFFGPGTRLTVL.

The sample holds a few counts of this clone. Here the CDR3 reads CASSVAGSGGDEQFF. CDR3 coding DNA: TGTGCCAGCAGCGTAGCGGGATCCGGGGGCGATGAGCAGTTCTTC. The gene calls are TRBV9 and TRBJ2-1; either TRBD1 or TRBD2 may fit D (6 bases each). The CDR3 contains 15 residues. V was clipped by 0 bases and J by 8 bases, with 15 bases between them. CDR1 and CDR2 (germline): SGDLS, YYNGEE.

This clone was seen only a few times. One junction end does not reproduce the germline sequence, and a read error may be involved. J is TRBJ2-1 and V is TRBV18; no reliable D call. Germline values: CDR1 KGHSH, CDR2 LQKENI. This CDR3 has 14 amino acids. CDR3 sequence: CASSPRRSFNEQFF. DNA of the CDR3: TGTGCCAGCTCACCACGCCGCTCCTTCAATGAGCAGTTCTTC.

The rearrangement joins TRBV6-5 to TRBJ2-7, with 9 bases that match TRBD2. Germline values: CDR1 MNHEY, CDR2 SVGAGI. V gave up 0 bases and J gave up 4 bases; unmatched junction bases: 7. The CDR3 is 16 amino acids. Here the CDR3 DNA reads TGTGCCAGCAGTTACTCGCAGCTAGCGGGACCATACGAGCAGTACTTC. Protein sequence: CASSYSQLAGPYEQYF.

This chain uses TRBV19 with TRBJ1-4; unclear D gene. In germline, CDR1 is LNHDA, CDR2 SQIVND (reference sequence). V was pared by 4 bases and J by 5 bases, with 11 bases between. This CDR3 region has 14 residues. DNA of the CDR3: TGTGCCAGTAGTACCTTACGACGGAATGAAAAACTGTTTTTT. This gives the protein CASSTLRRNEKLFF.

This clone was counted a few times. The chain is built from TRBV11-2 and TRBJ2-5; D uncertain. The CDR3 has 14 residues. Germline V gene sequence: CDR1 SGHAT, CDR2 FQNNGV. V gave up 0 bases and J gave up 7 bases, with 12 bases separating them. CDR3 bases: TGTGCCAGCAGCTTAGATTTCACCACGGGGACCCAGTACTTC. Protein product: CASSLDFTTGTQYF.

Only a few counts were recorded for this clone. The chain has TRBV5-1 and TRBJ2-2; weak D call: TRBD2 (6 bases). V was trimmed by 2 bases and J by 1 base, leaving 12 bases between them. CDR3 length: 16 residues. CDR1 is SGHRS and CDR2 is YFSETQ in the germline V gene. CDR3 loop: CASSLAGLQNTGELFF. The CDR3 DNA reads as TGCGCCAGCAGCTTAGCGGGCCTTCAGAACACCGGGGAGCTGTTTTTT.

J is TRBJ2-2 and V is TRBV11-3; D may be TRBD2 (5 bases). The CDR3 spans 18 residues. The ends were cut back, 0 bases at V and 0 bases at J, with 14 bases in the middle. Germline V gene data show CDR1 as SGHNT and CDR2 as YENEEA. DNA of the CDR3: TGTGCCAGCAGCTTAGATTTCCCCTATAGCGCGAACACCGGGGAGCTGTTTTTT. Its translation: CASSLDFPYSANTGELFF.

This clone was detected a few times. The chain carries TRBV19 and TRBJ2-1; D is unresolved. The germline V and J ends were trimmed by 3 bases and 9 bases, with 12 bases remaining between them. This CDR3 has 13 amino acids. The germline V gene has CDR1 LNHDA and CDR2 SQIVND (reference sequence). The CDR3 coding sequence is TGTGCCAGTAGTATCTCGGTCTCTCGTGAGCAGTTCTTC. The encoded protein is CASSISVSREQFF.

V usage is TRBV4-2 and J usage is TRBJ1-1; 9 bases line up with TRBD1. The J segment lost 1 base and the V segment lost 7 bases, leaving 10 bases of the junction unmatched. CDR3 length: 16 residues. CDR1 is LGHNA, CDR2 YNFKEQ, per germline. The CDR3 protein is CASMRRDRVRNTEAFF. The CDR3 nucleotides read TGTGCCAGCATGAGGCGGGACAGGGTTCGGAACACTGAAGCTTTCTTT.

The chain has TRBV6-6 and TRBJ2-3; 10 nucleotides line up with TRBD2. The V gene's germline CDR1 is MNHNY and CDR2 SVGAGI (reference sequence). Trimming at V came to 7 bases and at J to 4 bases, leaving 11 bases not matched to a gene. This CDR3 contains 16 residues. CDR3 residues: CASTQPSGRAADTQYF. The CDR3 DNA reads TGTGCCAGCACTCAACCCAGCGGGAGGGCAGCAGATACGCAGTATTTT.